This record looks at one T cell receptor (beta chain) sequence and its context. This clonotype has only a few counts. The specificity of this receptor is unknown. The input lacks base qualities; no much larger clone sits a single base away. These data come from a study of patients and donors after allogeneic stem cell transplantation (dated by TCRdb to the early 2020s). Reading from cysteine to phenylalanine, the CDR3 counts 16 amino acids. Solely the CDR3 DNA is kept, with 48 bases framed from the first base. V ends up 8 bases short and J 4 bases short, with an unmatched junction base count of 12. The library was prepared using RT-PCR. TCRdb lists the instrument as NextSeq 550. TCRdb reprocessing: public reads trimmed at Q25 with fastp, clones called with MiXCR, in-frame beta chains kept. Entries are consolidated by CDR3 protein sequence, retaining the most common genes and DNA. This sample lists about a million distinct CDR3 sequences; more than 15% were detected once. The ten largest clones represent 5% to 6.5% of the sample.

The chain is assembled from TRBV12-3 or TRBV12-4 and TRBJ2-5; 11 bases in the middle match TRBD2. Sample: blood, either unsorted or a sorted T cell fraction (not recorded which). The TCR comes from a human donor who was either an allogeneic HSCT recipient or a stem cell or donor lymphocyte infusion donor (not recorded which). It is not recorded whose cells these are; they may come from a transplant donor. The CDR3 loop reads CASLNRVLAGGETQYF. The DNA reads TGTGCCAGCCTTAATCGAGTGCTAGCGGGAGGAGAGACCCAGTACTTC.